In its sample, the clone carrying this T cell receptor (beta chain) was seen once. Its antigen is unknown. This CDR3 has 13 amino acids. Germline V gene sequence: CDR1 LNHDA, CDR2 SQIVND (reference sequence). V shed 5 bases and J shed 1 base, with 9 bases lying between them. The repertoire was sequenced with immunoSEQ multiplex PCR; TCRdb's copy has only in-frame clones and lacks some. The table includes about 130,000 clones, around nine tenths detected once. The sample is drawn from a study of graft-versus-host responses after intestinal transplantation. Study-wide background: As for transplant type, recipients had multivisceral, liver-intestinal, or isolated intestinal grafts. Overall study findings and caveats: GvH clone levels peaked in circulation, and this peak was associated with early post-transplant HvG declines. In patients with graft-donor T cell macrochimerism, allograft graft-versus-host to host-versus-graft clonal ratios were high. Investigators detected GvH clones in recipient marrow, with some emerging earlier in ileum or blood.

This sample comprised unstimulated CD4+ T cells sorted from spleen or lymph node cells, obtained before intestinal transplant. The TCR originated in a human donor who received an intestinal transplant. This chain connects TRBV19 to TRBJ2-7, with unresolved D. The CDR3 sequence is CASSRPGSYEQYF. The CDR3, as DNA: TGTGCCAGTAGTCGTCCCGGATCCTACGAGCAGTACTTC.